This TCR beta chain came from a study of control samples from healthy donors and cancer patients. Clones were sequenced by immunoSEQ multiplex PCR, and TCRdb holds only the in-frame ones, with some missing. The top ten hold 1.1% to 1.5% of the sample, which has fewer than 200,000 clones, around nine tenths seen once. The length of the CDR3 is 16 residues. Germline V lookup: CDR1 MDHEN, CDR2 SYDVKM. The V gene end was trimmed by 6 bases and the J gene end by 5 bases; junction bases not matched to a gene: 16. This TCR was sampled from a man aged 25-40 years in good health. Sequenced input: blood. This chain links TRBV28 with TRBJ2-7; 7 bases map to TRBD2. DNA for the CDR3: TGTGCCAGCAGCCAAAGGGCCGGGAGGAGGGGCGACGAGCAGTACTTC. It translates to CASSQRAGRRGDEQYF.